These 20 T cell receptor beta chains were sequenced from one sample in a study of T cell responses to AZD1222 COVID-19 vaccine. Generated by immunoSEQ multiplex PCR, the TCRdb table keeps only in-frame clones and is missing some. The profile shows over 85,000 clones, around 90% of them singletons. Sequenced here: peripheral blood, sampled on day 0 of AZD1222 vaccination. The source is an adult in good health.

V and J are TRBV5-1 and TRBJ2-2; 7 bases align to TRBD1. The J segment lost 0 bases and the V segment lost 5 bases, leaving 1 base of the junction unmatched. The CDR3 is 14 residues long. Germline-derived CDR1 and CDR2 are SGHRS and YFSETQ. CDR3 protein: CASRGGPNTGELFF. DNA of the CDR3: TGCGCCAGCAGAGGGGGCCCGAACACCGGGGAGCTGTTTTTT.

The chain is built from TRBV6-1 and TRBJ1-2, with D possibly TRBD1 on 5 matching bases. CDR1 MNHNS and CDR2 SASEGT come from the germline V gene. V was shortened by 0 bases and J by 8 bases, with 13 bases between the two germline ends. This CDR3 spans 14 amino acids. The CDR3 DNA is TGTGCCAGCAGTGAAGCTCTCGGGGCTAGAGGCTACACCTTC. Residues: CASSEALGARGYTF.

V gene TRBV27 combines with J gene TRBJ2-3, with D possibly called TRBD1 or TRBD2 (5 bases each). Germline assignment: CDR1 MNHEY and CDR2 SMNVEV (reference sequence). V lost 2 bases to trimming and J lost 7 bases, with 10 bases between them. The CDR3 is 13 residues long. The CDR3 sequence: CASSLRDGNTQYF. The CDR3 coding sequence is TGTGCCAGCAGTTTAAGGGACGGGAATACGCAGTATTTT.

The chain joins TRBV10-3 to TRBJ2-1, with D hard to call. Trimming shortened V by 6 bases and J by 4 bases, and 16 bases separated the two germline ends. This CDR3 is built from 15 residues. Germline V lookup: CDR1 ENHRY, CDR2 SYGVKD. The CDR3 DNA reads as TGTGCCATCAGGCCGGGCCTCCTTCTTTACAATGAGCAGTTCTTC. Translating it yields CAIRPGLLLYNEQFF.

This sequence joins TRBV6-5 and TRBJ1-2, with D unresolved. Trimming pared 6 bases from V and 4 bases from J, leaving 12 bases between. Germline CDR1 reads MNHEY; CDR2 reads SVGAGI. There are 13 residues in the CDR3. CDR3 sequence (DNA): TGTGCCAGCAGGACTTGGTGGGGCTATGGCTACACCTTC. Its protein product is CASRTWWGYGYTF.

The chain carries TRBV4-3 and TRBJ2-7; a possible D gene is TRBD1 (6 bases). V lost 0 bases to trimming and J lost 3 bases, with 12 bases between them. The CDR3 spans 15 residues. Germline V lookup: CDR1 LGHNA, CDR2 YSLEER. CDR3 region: CASSQEPQGYYEQYF. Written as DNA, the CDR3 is TGCGCCAGCAGCCAAGAGCCGCAGGGGTACTACGAGCAGTACTTC.

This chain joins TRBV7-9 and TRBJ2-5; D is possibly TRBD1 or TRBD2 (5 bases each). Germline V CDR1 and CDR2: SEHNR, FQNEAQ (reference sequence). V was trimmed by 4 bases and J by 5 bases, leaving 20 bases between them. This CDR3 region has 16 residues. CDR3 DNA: TGTGCCAGCAGCTCCAGAGCCGGGACGCAAAGGGAGACCCAGTACTTC. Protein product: CASSSRAGTQRETQYF. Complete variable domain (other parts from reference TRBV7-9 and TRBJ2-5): DTGVSQNPRHKITKRGQNVTFRCDPISEHNRLYWYRQTLGQGPEFLTYFQNEAQLEKSRLLSDRFSAERPKGSFSTLEIQRTEQGDSAMYLCASSSRAGTQRETQYFGPGTRLLVL.

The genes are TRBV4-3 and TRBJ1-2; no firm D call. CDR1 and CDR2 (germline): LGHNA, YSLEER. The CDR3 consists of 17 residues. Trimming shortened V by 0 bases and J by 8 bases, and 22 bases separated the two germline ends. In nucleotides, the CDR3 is TGCGCCAGCAGCCAAGAGTATGGGCCAGAGCTATTGGGAGGCTACACCTTC. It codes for CASSQEYGPELLGGYTF.

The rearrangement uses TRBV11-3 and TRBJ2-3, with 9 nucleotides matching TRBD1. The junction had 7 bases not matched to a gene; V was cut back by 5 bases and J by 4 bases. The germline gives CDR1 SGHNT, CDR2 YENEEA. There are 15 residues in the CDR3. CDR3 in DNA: TGTGCCAGCAGCCCGGGGACAGGGTGGTCAGATACGCAGTATTTT. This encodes CASSPGTGWSDTQYF.

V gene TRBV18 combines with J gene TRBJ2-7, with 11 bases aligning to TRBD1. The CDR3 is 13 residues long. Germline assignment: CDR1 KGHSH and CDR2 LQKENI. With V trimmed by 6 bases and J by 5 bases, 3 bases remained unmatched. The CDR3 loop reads CASSQGQGDEQYF. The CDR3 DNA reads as TGTGCCAGCTCCCAGGGACAGGGGGACGAGCAGTACTTC.

The CDR3 is CASSLQGPSFGYTF. In nucleotides, the CDR3 is TGTGCCAGCAGCCTACAGGGTCCGTCGTTTGGCTACACCTTC. This chain links TRBV11-2 with TRBJ1-2; D perhaps matches TRBD1 (6 bases). The CDR3 totals 14 residues. Germline CDR1 is SGHAT and CDR2 is FQNNGV. With 5 bases removed from V and 7 bases from J, the gap between germline ends came to 17 bases.

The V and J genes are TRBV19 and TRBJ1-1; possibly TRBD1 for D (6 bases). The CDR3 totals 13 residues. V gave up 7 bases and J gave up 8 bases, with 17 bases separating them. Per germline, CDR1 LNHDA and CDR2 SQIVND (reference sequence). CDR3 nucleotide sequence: TGTGCCAGTAAACCCAAGGGGACAACGGAAGCTTTCTTT. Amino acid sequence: CASKPKGTTEAFF.

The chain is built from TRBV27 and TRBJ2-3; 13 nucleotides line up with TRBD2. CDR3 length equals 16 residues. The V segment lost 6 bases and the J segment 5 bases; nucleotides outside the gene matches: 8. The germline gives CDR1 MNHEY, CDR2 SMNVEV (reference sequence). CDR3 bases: TGTGCCAGCAGCCTACTAGCGGGGGGGCCGTTAGATACGCAGTATTTT. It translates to CASSLLAGGPLDTQYF.

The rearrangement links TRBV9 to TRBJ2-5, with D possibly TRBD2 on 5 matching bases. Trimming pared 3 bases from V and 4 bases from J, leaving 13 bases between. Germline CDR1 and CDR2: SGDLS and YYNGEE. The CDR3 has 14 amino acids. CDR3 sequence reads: CASSASPAGETQYF. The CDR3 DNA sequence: TGTGCCAGCAGCGCTAGCCCGGCCGGAGAGACCCAGTACTTC.

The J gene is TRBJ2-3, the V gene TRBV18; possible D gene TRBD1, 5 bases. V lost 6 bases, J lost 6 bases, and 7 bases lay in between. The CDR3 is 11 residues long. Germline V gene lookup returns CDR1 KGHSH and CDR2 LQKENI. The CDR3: CASSYRDTQYF. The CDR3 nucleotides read TGTGCCAGCTCTTACAGGGATACGCAGTATTTT.

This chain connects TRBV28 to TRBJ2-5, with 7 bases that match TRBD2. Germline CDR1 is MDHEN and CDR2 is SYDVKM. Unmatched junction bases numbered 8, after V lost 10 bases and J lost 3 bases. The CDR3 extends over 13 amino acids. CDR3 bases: TGTGCCACCTCCTGGCTAGCGGAAGAGACCCAGTACTTC. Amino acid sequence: CATSWLAEETQYF.

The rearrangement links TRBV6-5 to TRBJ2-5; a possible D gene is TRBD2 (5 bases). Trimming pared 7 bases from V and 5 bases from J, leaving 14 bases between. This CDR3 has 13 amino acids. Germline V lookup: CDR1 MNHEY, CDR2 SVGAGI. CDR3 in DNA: TGTGCCAGCACCTACTCAGGAGGCGAGACCCAGTACTTC. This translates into CASTYSGGETQYF.

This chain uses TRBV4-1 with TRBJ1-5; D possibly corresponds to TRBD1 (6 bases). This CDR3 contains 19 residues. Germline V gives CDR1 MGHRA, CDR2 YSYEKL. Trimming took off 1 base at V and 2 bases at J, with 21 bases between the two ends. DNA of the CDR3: TGCGCCAGCAGCCAAGTCGGTTTGCAGGGGAAGGTGGGCAATCAGCCCCAGCATTTT. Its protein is CASSQVGLQGKVGNQPQHF.

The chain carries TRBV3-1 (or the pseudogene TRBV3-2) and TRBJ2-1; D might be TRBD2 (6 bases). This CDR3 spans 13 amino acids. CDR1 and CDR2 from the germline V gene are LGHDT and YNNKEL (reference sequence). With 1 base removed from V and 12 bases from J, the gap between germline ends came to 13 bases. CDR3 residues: CASSQADRGGQFF. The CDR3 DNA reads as TGTGCCAGCAGCCAAGCGGATCGGGGAGGGCAGTTCTTC.

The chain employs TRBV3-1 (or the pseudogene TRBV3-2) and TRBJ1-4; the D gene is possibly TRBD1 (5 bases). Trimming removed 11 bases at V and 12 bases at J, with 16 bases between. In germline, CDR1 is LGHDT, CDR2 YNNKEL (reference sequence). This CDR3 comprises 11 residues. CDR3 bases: TGTGCCGTCGGTGGTGTGGGGGAACTGTTTTTT. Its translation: CAVGGVGELFF.